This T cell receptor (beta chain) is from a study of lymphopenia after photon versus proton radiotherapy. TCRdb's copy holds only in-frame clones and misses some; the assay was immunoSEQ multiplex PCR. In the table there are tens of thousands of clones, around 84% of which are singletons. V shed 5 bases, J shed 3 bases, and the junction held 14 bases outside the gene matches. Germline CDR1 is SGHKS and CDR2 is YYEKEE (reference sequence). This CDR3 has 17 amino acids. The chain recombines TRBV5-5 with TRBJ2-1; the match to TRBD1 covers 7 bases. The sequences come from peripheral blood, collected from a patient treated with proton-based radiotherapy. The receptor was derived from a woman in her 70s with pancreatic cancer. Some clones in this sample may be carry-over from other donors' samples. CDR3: CASRPGQQGSFYNEQFF. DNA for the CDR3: TGTGCCAGCAGACCGGGGCAACAGGGGTCCTTCTACAATGAGCAGTTCTTC.